This T cell receptor beta chain was observed in a study of metastatic and nonmetastatic thyroid tumors. Regarding the study as a whole: Relative to benign nodules, malignant thyroid tumors were reportedly characterized by significantly elevated TCR beta diversity in blood and tumor.

This clone was seen ten or more times. Its antigen is unidentified. Each patient came to thyroid surgery without any prior treatment (of any kind). TCRdb reanalyzed the PCR reads with MiXCR. The table lists some 16,000 clones, roughly 26% of them singletons. CDR3 length equals 12 residues. Per the germline V gene, CDR1 is SEHNR and CDR2 is FQNEAQ (reference sequence). V was cut by 6 bases and J by 0 bases, with 4 bases left in between. The receptor's source is a female donor with papillary thyroid cancer or a benign thyroid nodule (not recorded which). Some clones in this sample may be carry-over from other donors' samples. The gene calls are TRBV7-9 and TRBJ2-3; D gene ambiguous. Material for sequencing was tumor tissue. The CDR3, as DNA: TGTGCCAGCAGGCGTAGCACAGATACGCAGTATTTT. This sequence encodes CASRRSTDTQYF.